The rows below give T cell receptor beta chains drawn from one sample of a study of T cell responses to AZD1222 COVID-19 vaccine. Clones were read by immunoSEQ multiplex PCR, and TCRdb kept only the in-frame ones, dropping some. The sample holds approximately 150,000 clones, approximately 92% seen once. Source: peripheral blood, taken on day 0 of AZD1222 vaccination. The receptors shown here come from an adult in good health. CDR3s include the opening cysteine and the closing phenylalanine or tryptophan. The D gene is left open where the match is weak. The size of a clone is reported for some rows only, either as once, few or many, or as a class for expanded clones.

DNA	CDR3	D	J	V	size
TGCGCCAGCAGCTTGGCCACGGGGGAGCAGTTCTTC	CASSLATGEQFF	.	TRBJ2-1	TRBV5-1	.
TGCGCCAGCAGCCAGGCCGGGACAGGGGTGAGGGAGCAGTACTTC	CASSQAGTGVREQYF	TRBD1	TRBJ2-7	TRBV4-1	few
TGTGCCAGCAGCCCCTCCCTCGGACAGACCACTGAAGCTTTCTTT	CASSPSLGQTTEAFF	.	TRBJ1-1	TRBV7-8	.
TGTGCCAGCAGCAACAGATATAACACTGAAGCTTTCTTT	CASSNRYNTEAFF	.	TRBJ1-1	TRBV11-3	few
TGTGCCAGCAGTTTATTCGCTAGCGATGAGCAGTTCTTC	CASSLFASDEQFF	.	TRBJ2-1	TRBV27	.
TGTGCCACCAGCTTCCGGACAGGAGCAAATTCACCCCTCCACTTT	CATSFRTGANSPLHF	TRBD1	TRBJ1-6	TRBV15	.
TGTGCCAGCAGTGAAGCGGGACTAGCGGTAAATGAGCAGTTCTTC	CASSEAGLAVNEQFF	TRBD2	TRBJ2-1	TRBV2	.
TGTGCCAGCAGCGTACACCAGGGGGGCACAGATACGCAGTATTTT	CASSVHQGGTDTQYF	TRBD1	TRBJ2-3	TRBV9	.
TGTGCCAGCAGCGTTAGCGGGGGCTCTGGGGCCAACGTCCTGACTTTC	CASSVSGGSGANVLTF	TRBD2	TRBJ2-6	TRBV9	.
TGTGCCAGCAGCAGTGGGGGCGGGCCTAGCGGGTTATACGAGCAGTACTTC	CASSSGGGPSGLYEQYF	TRBD2	TRBJ2-7	TRBV28	once
TGTGCCAGCAGCAAACAGCGGGAGACCCACTTTTACGAGCAGTACTTC	CASSKQRETHFYEQYF	TRBD2	TRBJ2-7	TRBV5-6	.
TGTGCCAGCAGCCAAGATACTACAGGGACCGGGGAGCTGTTTTTT	CASSQDTTGTGELFF	.	TRBJ2-2	TRBV3-1/TRBV3-2	.
TGTGCCACCAGTGAAGGTCACGAGCAGTACTTC	CATSEGHEQYF	.	TRBJ2-7	TRBV24-1	once
TGTGCCAGCAGCTTACAGACAGGGGGCTACGGTGAGCAGTTCTTC	CASSLQTGGYGEQFF	TRBD1	TRBJ2-1	TRBV11-2	.
TGTGCCAGCAGTGATCCGCTAGCTTCCAACAATGAGCAGTTCTTC	CASSDPLASNNEQFF	.	TRBJ2-1	TRBV2	.
TGTGCCTGGAGTCCTGGGAACTCACCCCTCCACTTT	CAWSPGNSPLHF	.	TRBJ1-6	TRBV30	.
TGTGCCAGCAGCTTAGGGGACAGGGTGAACACTGAAGCTTTCTTT	CASSLGDRVNTEAFF	TRBD1	TRBJ1-1	TRBV7-9	.
TGTGCCAGCTCTAAGGACAGGGCCCAAACCTACGAGCAGTACTTC	CASSKDRAQTYEQYF	TRBD1	TRBJ2-7	TRBV2	.
TGTGCCAGCAGCCCCCATACAGGAAAGGGCGCTGGAAACACCATATATTTT	CASSPHTGKGAGNTIYF	.	TRBJ1-3	TRBV3-1/TRBV3-2	few
TGCGCCAGCAGCCACCGGCTAGCGGGAACCTACGAGCAGTACTTC	CASSHRLAGTYEQYF	TRBD2	TRBJ2-7	TRBV4-1	.
TGTGCCAGCAGCCCTAGGGGGCGGGGCACTGAAGCTTTCTTT	CASSPRGRGTEAFF	TRBD1	TRBJ1-1	TRBV7-2	.
TGTGCCAGCACCAGGGCGAGGAACACTGAAGCTTTCTTT	CASTRARNTEAFF	.	TRBJ1-1	TRBV6-5	.
TGTGCCAGCAGCTCATTGCCAGGGGTTACAGAGACCCAGTACTTC	CASSSLPGVTETQYF	.	TRBJ2-5	TRBV7-2	.
TGTGCCATCAGGAGTCAGGGGGCGGGGAGGGACACTGAAGCTTTCTTT	CAIRSQGAGRDTEAFF	TRBD1	TRBJ1-1	TRBV10-3	.
TGTGCCAGCAGCTCTAGCGGGGAAGAGACCCAGTACTTC	CASSSSGEETQYF	TRBD2	TRBJ2-5	TRBV7-3	.